A single sample is the source of the 29 T cell receptor beta chains below, sequenced in a study of CD4 and CD8 cells across lung adenocarcinoma regions (dated by TCRdb to the late 2010s). Receptors were amplified or captured by PCR. TCRdb shows the sequencer as HiSeq X Ten. The raw public reads went through TCRdb reprocessing: fastp at Q25, MiXCR clone calling, in-frame beta chains kept. Every CDR3 protein is listed once, alongside the most common genes and DNA of its rows. In all, the sample holds almost 5,000 distinct CDR3 sequences, and roughly three fifths of those were seen once. The top ten hold more than 15% of the sample. Specimen: CD4+ T cells from the center of a lung tumor. Sample cell subset or site, as interpreted from the label and publication: tumor center region. These receptors were collected from a male donor with lung adenocarcinoma. The CD4 and CD8 labels of this study may be unreliable.

This chain links TRBV7-2 with TRBJ2-1, with no clear D. Germline loops: CDR1 SGHTA, CDR2 FQGNSA. There are 13 residues in the CDR3. V lost 2 bases and J 0 bases, leaving 2 bases between the germline ends. CDR3 residues: CASSLSSYNEQFF. CDR3 DNA sequence: TGTGCCAGCAGCTTAAGCTCCTACAATGAGCAGTTCTTC.

This clonotype appeared a single time. The gene calls are TRBV24-1 and TRBJ1-2, with TRBD1 as a possible D gene (6 bases). The CDR3 has 14 residues. The germline CDR1 and CDR2 sequences are KGHDR and SFDVKD. Trimming left V 4 bases short and J 8 bases short, with 16 bases between. The CDR3: CATSEGNRVYGYTF. The CDR3 bases are TGTGCCACCAGTGAGGGTAACAGGGTCTACGGCTACACCTTC.

Note on this clonotype: One end of the junction is discordant with germline, which a read error may explain. The chain uses TRBV25-1 and TRBJ2-2; D unclear. The germline V gene has CDR1 MGHDK and CDR2 SYGVNS. This CDR3 comprises 11 residues. CDR3: CASSVNGEQFF. Here the CDR3 DNA reads TGTGCCAGCAGTGTGAACGGTGAGCAGTTCTTT.

The gene calls are TRBV6-1 and TRBJ2-1; tentatively, D is TRBD1 (6 bases). Looked up from germline, CDR1 is MNHNS and CDR2 is SASEGT. The length of the CDR3 is 13 residues. V was cut by 6 bases and J by 10 bases, with 16 bases left in between. This CDR3 is CASSHPATGEQFF. CDR3 DNA: TGTGCCAGCAGCCACCCGGCGACAGGCGAGCAGTTCTTC.

The DNA of the CDR3 is TGTGCCAGCAGTGTAGGAGCGGGGGGAGGAGAGACCCAGTACTTC. This codes for CASSVGAGGGETQYF. V gene TRBV6-1 combines with J gene TRBJ2-5; 9 bases match TRBD2. The CDR3 is 15 amino acids. Unmatched junction bases numbered 7, after V lost 4 bases and J lost 4 bases. Germline V lookup: CDR1 MNHNS, CDR2 SASEGT.

This clonotype showed up just a few times. V gene TRBV25-1 combines with J gene TRBJ2-5; D may be TRBD1 (8 bases). The J call may be faulty, since TRBJ2-3 better matches the DNA end. CDR1 is MGHDK and CDR2 is SYGVNS in the germline V gene. This CDR3 has 16 residues. CDR3 in amino acids: CASGGAGGGARETQYF. The CDR3 DNA follows: TGTGCCAGCGGGGGGGCAGGGGGCGGTGCTAGAGAGACGCAGTATTTT.

The CDR3: CASSYQGATGTSKTRELFF. CDR3 bases: TGTGCCAGCAGTTACCAGGGGGCCACCGGGACTAGCAAGACCAGGGAGCTGTTTTTT. The J gene is TRBJ2-1, the V gene TRBV6-5, with D maybe TRBD2 (9 bases). Judging by the DNA end, TRBJ2-2 fits better; the J call may be wrong. The CDR3 length is 19 residues. Per germline, CDR1 MNHEY and CDR2 SVGAGI.

The gene calls are TRBV6-1 and TRBJ2-3; a weak D match, TRBD1 (5 bases). CDR1 and CDR2 (germline): MNHNS, SASEGT. Trimming left V 9 bases short and J 11 bases short, with 21 bases between. This CDR3 comprises 13 residues. CDR3 bases: TGTGCCAGGGGGCCGAGAGCCAAAAATATGCAGTATTTT. Translating gives CARGPRAKNMQYF.

The gene calls are TRBV6-1 and TRBJ2-5; D is ambiguous. Germline lookup yields CDR1 MNHNS and CDR2 SASEGT. Between the trimmed V and J ends, which lost 2 bases and 5 bases, there was a span of 6 bases. The CDR3 loop spans 12 amino acids. In DNA form, the CDR3 reads TGTGCCAGCAGTGAACTTGGGGAGACCCAGTACTTC. Protein product: CASSELGETQYF.

This clonotype was recorded a few times. Sequence at one end of the junction differs from germline and may be a read error. The chain employs TRBV10-3 and TRBJ2-5, with 7 positions matching TRBD2. This CDR3 contains 14 residues. Germline CDR1 and CDR2: ENHRY and SYGVKD. The CDR3 nucleotides read TGTGCGGGCAGTGGGGGGGGTGACAAAGAGACGCAGTACTTC. Translation gives CAGSGGGDKETQYF.

The genes are TRBV6-1 and TRBJ2-1, with TRBD2 identical over 7 bases. Germline values: CDR1 MNHNS, CDR2 SASEGT. The CDR3 extends over 15 amino acids. Germline trimming cut 3 bases from V and 5 bases from J; bases unmatched to any gene: 7. In DNA form, the CDR3 reads TGTGCCAGCAGTGATGGGGGGGACCCCCACAATGAGCAGTTCTTC. Its translation: CASSDGGDPHNEQFF.

This clonotype qualifies as hyperexpanded. J is TRBJ2-3 and V is TRBV6-1; D is undetermined. Germline V lookup: CDR1 MNHNS, CDR2 SASEGT. The CDR3 totals 14 residues. V gave up 4 bases and J gave up 4 bases, with 12 bases separating them. The CDR3 region is CASSAQAGPDTQYF. The CDR3 DNA sequence: TGTGCCAGCAGTGCTCAGGCCGGCCCAGATACGCAGTATTTT.

The chain links TRBV6-1 to TRBJ1-2, with 8 bases identical to TRBD1. The CDR3 has 15 residues. CDR1 MNHNS and CDR2 SASEGT come from the germline V gene. J gave up 7 bases and V 5 bases, and 12 bases lay outside the gene matches. Here the CDR3 reads CASSTGQGLVFGYTF. In nucleotides, the CDR3 is TGTGCCAGCAGTACCGGACAGGGTCTTGTTTTTGGCTACACCTTC.

The chain uses TRBV7-6 and TRBJ2-1; TRBD2 matches 9 bases. The DNA end favors TRBJ2-5, so the J call may be wrong. This CDR3 comprises 17 residues. Germline values: CDR1 SGHVS, CDR2 FNYEAQ. The DNA for the CDR3 is TGTGCCAGCAGCTTCAATTTGGGCGGGGGGGTTGGAGAGACCCAGTACTTC. Residues: CASSFNLGGGVGETQYF.

This clonotype was counted a few times. The gene calls are TRBV6-1 and TRBJ1-1; D is perhaps TRBD1 (6 bases). The CDR3 totals 13 residues. V dropped 7 bases and J dropped 6 bases, with 15 bases sitting between them. Germline CDR1 is MNHNS and CDR2 is SASEGT. The CDR3 is CASKSGGHSEAFF. In DNA form, the CDR3 reads TGTGCCAGCAAGAGCGGGGGGCACTCTGAAGCTTTCTTT.

By sample fraction, this clonotype is medium-sized. This chain joins TRBV6-1 and TRBJ1-5; 9 nucleotides line up with TRBD1. J gave up 7 bases and V 9 bases, and 13 bases lay outside the gene matches. CDR3 size: 15 residues. Germline V gene sequence: CDR1 MNHNS, CDR2 SASEGT. CDR3 in amino acids: CASSTGTGFNQPQHF. The CDR3 DNA reads TGTGCCAGTTCAACCGGGACAGGGTTCAACCAGCCCCAGCATTTT.

This clonotype is labeled as large. This chain connects TRBV6-4 to TRBJ1-2, with 7 bases lining up with TRBD1. Germline CDR1 and CDR2: MRHNA and SNTAGT. The V and J ends lost 10 bases and 4 bases, in that order; junction bases with no gene match: 3. The length of the CDR3 is 11 residues. In nucleotides, the CDR3 is TGTGCCAAAGGGACAGTCTATGGCTACACCTTC. Encoded protein: CAKGTVYGYTF.

This clonotype has just a few counts. V gene TRBV6-1 combines with J gene TRBJ2-1; D gene uncertain. The V gene lost 8 bases and the J gene lost 0 bases, with 8 bases spanning the gap. Germline V lookup: CDR1 MNHNS, CDR2 SASEGT. The CDR3 has 13 amino acids. This CDR3 is CASLRNSYNEQFF. The CDR3, as DNA: TGTGCCAGCCTAAGGAACTCCTACAATGAGCAGTTCTTC.

In its sample, this clonotype ranks as large. The rearrangement links TRBV3-1 to TRBJ1-2; D gene ambiguous. Trimming took 1 base from V and 4 from J, leaving 13 bases between them. Germline V gene data show CDR1 as LGHDT and CDR2 as YNNKEL (reference sequence). This CDR3 contains 15 residues. Here the CDR3 DNA reads TGTGCCAGCAGCCAAGGGCCGGGATCGAGCTATGGCTACACCTTC. Translating gives CASSQGPGSSYGYTF.

Points on this clonotype: One end of the junction fails to match germline, which may point to a read error. The rearrangement joins TRBV10-1 to TRBJ2-3; perhaps TRBD2 as D (7 bases). Germline V gene sequence: CDR1 WNHNN, CDR2 SYGVQD (reference sequence). This CDR3 is built from 15 residues. This CDR3 reads CARRPGGGSKDTQYF. For the CDR3, the DNA is TGCGCCAGGAGACCGGGGGGCGGATCCAAAGATACGCAGTATTTC.

This rearrangement joins TRBV7-6 to TRBJ2-1; the D is unclear. Looked up from germline, CDR1 is SGHVS and CDR2 is FNYEAQ. V gave up 5 bases and J gave up 10 bases, with 12 bases separating them. The CDR3 sequence is 12 residues long. CDR3 residues: CASSRSGPEQFF. DNA for the CDR3: TGTGCCAGCAGCCGCTCCGGACCAGAGCAGTTCTTC.

This clonotype is labeled as medium-sized. The gene calls are TRBV6-1 and TRBJ2-5; unclear D gene. V dropped 8 bases and J dropped 1 base, with 17 bases sitting between them. This CDR3 spans 15 amino acids. Per the germline V gene, CDR1 is MNHNS and CDR2 is SASEGT. Here the CDR3 DNA reads TGTGCCAGCCAGGCCAAGGCAGCAATCCAAGAGACCCAGTACTTC. Amino acid sequence: CASQAKAAIQETQYF.

This rearrangement joins TRBV7-2 to TRBJ2-2; D is perhaps TRBD1 or TRBD2 (6 bases each). Germline lookup yields CDR1 SGHTA and CDR2 FQGNSA. V lost 2 bases and J lost 4, with 17 bases in between. This CDR3 has 17 amino acids. CDR3 DNA: TGTGCCAGCAGCTTATGGGCCGGGGGCGGAAGCACCGGGGAGCTGTTTTTT. Its translation is CASSLWAGGGSTGELFF.

Regarding this clonotype: The CDR3 end shows no conserved phenylalanine or tryptophan, and so a read error is likely. This chain links TRBV6-1 with TRBJ2-1; no definite D call. The J call could be wrong; TRBJ2-7 is a better fit for the DNA end. This CDR3 region has 14 residues. In germline, CDR1 is MNHNS, CDR2 SASEGT. For the CDR3, the DNA is TGTGCCAGCTCAAGAGGCCCGTACCGGGACGAGCAGTACTTA. This sequence encodes CASSRGPYRDEQYL.

The chain links TRBV6-5 to TRBJ2-1; possibly TRBD1 for D (8 bases). The assigned J gene may be wrong: the sequence end matches TRBJ2-5 better. The germline V gene encodes CDR1 MNHEY and CDR2 SVGAGI. This CDR3 region has 16 residues. The DNA of the CDR3 is TGTGCCAGCAGTTACGGAGCGGGGACAGGTCAAGAGACCCAGTACTTC. Translating it yields CASSYGAGTGQETQYF.

In its sample, this clonotype was seen a few times. The chain is built from TRBV6-5 and TRBJ2-1; possible D gene TRBD1, 6 bases. V lost 2 bases to trimming and J lost 10 bases, with 12 bases between them. Germline CDR1 and CDR2: MNHEY and SVGAGI. The CDR3 sequence is 13 residues long. CDR3 amino acids: CASSYRGGDEQFF. The CDR3 DNA follows: TGTGCCAGCAGTTACCGAGGGGGAGACGAGCAGTTCTTC.

The count of this clonotype is one. The V call is TRBV6-1, the J call TRBJ1-2; D not certain. Trimming took 2 bases from V and 7 from J, leaving 11 bases between them. CDR1 is MNHNS, CDR2 SASEGT, per germline. This CDR3 has 13 residues. The CDR3 here is CASSESINRGYTF. The CDR3 DNA follows: TGTGCCAGCAGTGAAAGCATCAACCGTGGCTACACCTTC.

This clonotype was found a few times. The V call is TRBV6-1, the J call TRBJ2-1, with 10 bases matching TRBD2. This CDR3 contains 15 residues. The trim removed 7 bases at V and 7 bases at J, leaving 10 bases unmatched. CDR1 is MNHNS and CDR2 is SASEGT in the germline V gene. In nucleotides, the CDR3 is TGTGCCAGCAAGTCGGAAGCGGGAGGGCGGAATGAGCAGTTCTTC. Translating it yields CASKSEAGGRNEQFF.

J is TRBJ1-5 and V is TRBV4-1, with a possible D match to TRBD1 (5 bases). This CDR3 is built from 13 residues. In germline, CDR1 is MGHRA, CDR2 YSYEKL. The V gene lost 2 bases and the J gene lost 6 bases, with 8 bases spanning the gap. CDR3 residues: CASSQTGLQPQHF. CDR3 bases: TGCGCCAGCAGCCAAACAGGTCTTCAGCCCCAGCATTTT.